This entry concerns a single TCR beta chain. Libraries were prepared by immunoSEQ multiplex PCR; TCRdb keeps only in-frame clonotypes and omits some of them. The table records 560,000 or so clones, 95% to 96% of them present only once. After removal of 4 bases from V and 5 bases from J, the junction contained 6 bases not matched to a gene. Germline loops: CDR1 LGHNA, CDR2 YNFKEQ. This CDR3 has 14 residues. CD45RO-negative CD8 cells positively selected for CCR7 made up the naive population, which excluded terminally differentiated effector memory CD45RA+ cells. The sample belongs to a study of shared clonotypes between healthy human individuals.

The source material was naive CD8+ T cells sorted from blood. This TCR derives from a woman under 40 in good health. The gene calls are TRBV4-2 and TRBJ2-3, with TRBD1 identical over 7 bases. CDR3 residues: CASSPITGEDTQYF. DNA for the CDR3: TGTGCCAGCAGCCCGATCACAGGGGAAGATACGCAGTATTTT.